This TCR beta chain was observed in a study of blood T cells in healthy people across ages. Trimming shortened V by 0 bases and J by 8 bases, and 17 bases separated the two germline ends. From germline, CDR1 is SGDLS and CDR2 YYNGEE. The CDR3 is 16 residues long. As to this clonotype: Its antigen is currently unknown.

The authors ran a second PCR of 7 to 11 cycles using a sample-barcoded 5' primer and a J-beta primer mix. Each cDNA molecule, via a template-switch adaptor with 12 random nucleotides, was tagged. MiXCR was run by TCRdb on the 5' RACE reads, yielding one entry per CDR3 protein. In the table there are approximately 580,000 distinct CDR3 sequences, nearly 25% of which are singletons. Each individual donor underwent a draw of ten milliliters of peripheral blood. Study-level findings and limits: A roughly linear age-dependent decrease characterized TCR beta diversity per million T cells. Researchers report that TCR beta diversity correlated strongly with naive T cell percentage.

The data also belong to a second study, concerning T cells of mothers and their children.

The sequence was collected from a boy aged 10-17 years in good health. The chain has TRBV9 and TRBJ1-4; D possibly corresponds to TRBD1 (6 bases). The specimen was blood. CDR3 protein: CASSVGHEGDNEKLFF. CDR3 nucleotides: TGTGCCAGCAGCGTAGGACATGAGGGGGACAACGAAAAACTGTTTTTT. The entire variable domain, with the rest obtained from reference TRBV9 and TRBJ1-4, is as follows: DSGVTQTPKHLITATGQRVTLRCSPRSGDLSVYWYQQSLDQGLQFLIQYYNGEERAKGNILERFSAQQFPDLHSELNLSSLELGDSALYFCASSVGHEGDNEKLFFGSGTQLSVL.